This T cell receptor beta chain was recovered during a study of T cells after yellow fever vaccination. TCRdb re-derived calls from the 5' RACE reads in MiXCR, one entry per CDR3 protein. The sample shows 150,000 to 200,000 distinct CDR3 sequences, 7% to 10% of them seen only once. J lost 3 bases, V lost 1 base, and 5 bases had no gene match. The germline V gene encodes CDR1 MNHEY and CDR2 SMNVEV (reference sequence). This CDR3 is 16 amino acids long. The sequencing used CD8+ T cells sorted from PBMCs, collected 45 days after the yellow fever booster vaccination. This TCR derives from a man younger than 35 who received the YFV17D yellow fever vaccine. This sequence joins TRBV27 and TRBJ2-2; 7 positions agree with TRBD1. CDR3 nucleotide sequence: TGTGCCAGCAGTTTATTTGGGACAGCTTACACCGGGGAGCTGTTTTTT. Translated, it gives CASSLFGTAYTGELFF.